This T cell receptor beta chain was obtained from a study of identical twins. Study findings and constraints: It was cross-sectional statistical analysis, not following the same donors, that the conclusions relied on. Analyses based on zero insertions could be partly confounded by invariant MAIT and iNKT cells.

V shed 2 bases, J shed 3 bases, and the junction held 3 bases outside the gene matches. The CDR3 length is 13 residues. Germline assignment: CDR1 DFQATT and CDR2 SNEGSKA (reference sequence). This clonotype was seen a handful of times. Its antigen is unknown. MiXCR, applied by TCRdb to the 5' RACE reads, yields one record per CDR3 protein. The data show some 690,000 distinct CDR3 sequences, 21% seen once. The same data also went into a second study, on T cells expressing NK-cell markers. That report adds: In the group of eight sequenced donors, seven were HCMV-seropositive and one was seronegative. A range of about 1.0-8% of CD8+ T cells consisted of dominant NKG2C+ clonotypes in more than five donors.

The sequence derives from a woman between 18 and 29 years old in good health. This chain links TRBV20-1 with TRBJ2-5; TRBD2 matches at 7 bases. Sequenced material: PBMCs. The CDR3 bases are TGCAGTGCTAGAATGCTAGCGGAAGAGACCCAGTACTTC. This translates into CSARMLAEETQYF.